What follows is one TCR beta chain and its context. This clonotype is assessed as large (0.1 to 1%). What this receptor recognizes is not known. Base qualities are not at hand, and no much larger clone is one base apart. What the time point label conveys for this sample: sample taken at primary tumor resection. TCR sequencing used whole RNA extracted from tumor and nontumor lung tissue, or from cryopreserved PBMC samples, without cell sorting. Donors were 65 to 85 patients with early-stage, untreated non-small cell lung cancer from the lung TRACERx cohort. Patients were selected for TCR sequencing only if sufficient RNA was available from at least two tumor regions. Measured from the cysteine to the phenylalanine, the CDR3 is 16 residues long. The only DNA kept is the CDR3, 48 bases in frame from the first base. V loses 4 bases at its end and J loses 0 bases; junction bases beyond the gene matches: 3. CDR1 and CDR2, looked up from the germline V gene, are MDHEN and SYDVKM.

The protocol used for the library was 5' RACE. TCRdb records NextSeq 500 as the sequencer. In the TCR library protocol, a unique molecular identifier was attached to each TCR cDNA molecule so that PCR and sequencing errors could be corrected. Under the source paper's analysis protocol: TCR identification, UMI-based error correction and CDR3 extraction were all carried out with Decombinator tools. Expanded TCRs were defined as those above a frequency of 2 per 1,000, corresponding to the top 1% of the tumor frequency distribution. Each repertoire was subsampled 100 times to 5,000 TCRs, after which Renyi diversity was computed with the R vegan package. To build CDR3 similarity networks, amino acid triplet string-kernel similarity was used, and CDR3s were connected when their pairwise similarity was above 0.82. TCRdb applied fastp at Q25 and MiXCR to the public reads, then kept only in-frame beta chains. Entries are consolidated by CDR3 protein sequence, retaining the most common genes and DNA. Here the V and J calls rest on TCRdb's processing, not on the authors' analysis. A total of about 2,100 distinct CDR3 sequences appear in this sample, 19% of them only once. The ten largest clonotypes hold 45% of the sample.

The data were obtained in a study of spatial heterogeneity in lung cancer (dated by TCRdb to about 2019). Background for the entire study: Beta-chain transcripts were consistently detected in greater numbers than alpha-chain transcripts, which likely reflected higher beta-chain transcript abundance. In the raw uncorrected reads, each unique combination of TCR and UMI appeared more than ten times on average. The study quantitatively compared TCR alpha and beta repertoires across multiple tumor regions, matched nontumor lung and blood in non-small cell lung cancer. TCR repertoire features were related to nonsynonymous mutation counts determined by whole-exome sequencing of tumor tissue. At surgery, over 200 tumor regions, 63 to 70 matched nontumor lung samples and 56 PBMC samples were TCR-sequenced for both alpha and beta chains. Study-wide conclusions, independent of this receptor: Ubiquitous expanded tumor TCRs showed up in blood more often at tumor resection than at routine follow-up. Additional single-cell paired TCR alpha and beta sequencing was considered necessary to confirm, at a functional level, the hypothesis that regional TCRs recognize regional mutations.

This specimen was PBMCs, taken at surgery. This TCR was sampled from a male donor with early-stage non-small cell lung cancer. The rearrangement combines TRBV28 with TRBJ2-2; 9 junctional bases match TRBD2. The bases are TGTGCCAGCAGTTGGGCTAGCGGGGCGAACACCGGGGAGCTGTTTTTT. Its amino acids are CASSWASGANTGELFF.